The 5 T cell receptor beta chains given below trace back to one sample, sequenced in a study of response to subunit inactivated influenza vaccine. TCRdb re-called the RT-PCR reads through MiXCR, storing one row per CDR3 protein. This sample has 500,000 to 550,000 distinct CDR3 sequences, with approximately 7.3% found just once. The material was PBMCs from blood, obtained roughly 24 months after vaccination. These receptors were obtained from a man aged 50-75 years who received an inactivated influenza vaccine.

The chain carries TRBV2 and TRBJ2-5; a weak D match, TRBD1 (5 bases). The CDR3 is 15 residues long. The V end was cut by 4 bases, the J end by 2 bases, with 14 bases between. Germline V gives CDR1 SNHLY, CDR2 FYNNEI. DNA of the CDR3: TGTGCCAGCAGTGTGGGTGTGACAGTACAAGAGACCCAGTACTTC. This translates into CASSVGVTVQETQYF.

This clonotype appeared many times. The V gene is TRBV10-3, the J gene TRBJ1-1, with 7 bases matching TRBD1. CDR3 length: 13 amino acids. The trim removed 7 bases at V and 0 bases at J, leaving 2 bases unmatched. The germline CDR1 and CDR2 sequences are ENHRY and SYGVKD. For the CDR3, the DNA is TGTGCCATCAACAGGGGTTTGAACACTGAAGCTTTCTTT. Translating gives CAINRGLNTEAFF.

This clonotype was observed at least ten times. The chain uses TRBV6-2 or TRBV6-3 and TRBJ2-1; D possibly matches TRBD1 or TRBD2 (5 bases each). This CDR3 has 15 amino acids. Per germline, CDR1 MNHEY and CDR2 SVGEGT. V lost 0 bases and J 4 bases, leaving 10 bases between the germline ends. The CDR3 is CASSYSGTVYNEQFF. The CDR3 DNA is TGTGCCAGCAGTTACTCTGGGACGGTTTACAATGAGCAGTTCTTC.

This clonotype was found a few times. The chain has TRBV20-1 and TRBJ1-6; the D gene is possibly TRBD1 (6 bases). The CDR3 loop spans 13 amino acids. The germline CDR1 and CDR2 sequences are DFQATT and SNEGSKA (reference sequence). The V and J ends lost 6 bases and 7 bases respectively, with 13 bases between them. DNA for the CDR3: TGCAGTGCAAACCGGGACATCAATTCACCCCTCCACTTT. Translation gives CSANRDINSPLHF.

This clonotype was recorded at least ten times. The CDR3, as DNA: TGTGCCAGCAGCTTAGACGGGGGGGCCTACGAGCAGTACTTC. Its protein is CASSLDGGAYEQYF. The chain joins TRBV7-9 to TRBJ2-7; 8 bases map to TRBD2. Germline V gene sequence: CDR1 SEHNR, CDR2 FQNEAQ (reference sequence). The CDR3 is 14 amino acids. The junction had 1 base not matched to a gene; V was cut back by 1 base and J by 2 bases.